The clone carrying this T cell receptor beta chain showed up just a few times. This entry is derived from a study of cytomegalovirus exposure and HLA in healthy donors. The PCR had 60 Vbeta and 13 Jbeta primers. Generated by immunoSEQ multiplex PCR, the TCRdb table keeps only in-frame clones and is missing some. The sample records around 120,000 clones, 9.5% being singletons. V was shortened by 4 bases and J by 7 bases, with 17 bases between the two germline ends. CDR1 and CDR2 from the germline V gene are MDHEN and SYDVKM. The CDR3 runs 14 residues. V gene TRBV28 combines with J gene TRBJ2-7, with a weak D call TRBD1 (6 bases). Sequenced material: PBMCs. This TCR was sampled from a man aged 25 to 45 in good health and CMV-seronegative. CDR3 in amino acids: CASSSAGRGREQYF. Here the CDR3 DNA reads TGTGCCAGCAGTTCTGCGGGCAGGGGAAGGGAGCAGTACTTC.